This T cell receptor (beta chain) was recorded in a study of PD-1 blockade in mismatch repair-deficient tumors. The CDR3 length is 15 residues. Trimming left V 1 base short and J 8 bases short, with 18 bases between. The germline gives CDR1 MGHRA, CDR2 YSYEKL. The method was immunoSEQ multiplex PCR; TCRdb's version includes in-frame clones alone and lacks a portion of them. The table has 120,000 or so clones, about 88% seen once. The gene calls are TRBV4-1 and TRBJ2-7, with a tentative D call TRBD2 (6 bases). The sequence was obtained from an adult with mismatch repair-deficient cancer. The sample here was peripheral blood, taken just under 74 weeks after starting pembrolizumab. CDR3 DNA: TGCGCCAGCAGCCAAGGTGCACGGGAGTATGACAAGCAGTACTTC. Translation: CASSQGAREYDKQYF.